This TCR beta chain comes out of a study of T cells in localized non-small cell lung cancer. Findings and caveats of the study: Among blood samples, higher T cell density accompanied longer overall survival. Heterogeneity cannot be ruled out, as sequencing used one tumor region only.

The repertoire was sequenced with immunoSEQ multiplex PCR; TCRdb's copy has only in-frame clones and lacks some. The sample has fewer than 40,000 clones; around 90% are singletons. The CDR3 has 16 amino acids. Germline values: CDR1 SGHVS, CDR2 FQNEAQ. The V segment lost 5 bases and the J segment 13 bases; nucleotides outside the gene matches: 18. Concerning this clone: Its antigen is as yet unknown.

The TCR sequence derives from a man aged 35 to 69 with stage III lung adenocarcinoma. The rearrangement uses TRBV7-8 and TRBJ2-1, with 9 nucleotides matching TRBD1. The sequencing used peripheral blood mononuclear cells, collected before any cancer treatment. The CDR3 loop reads CASSALAGTGRVRQFF. In nucleotides, the CDR3 is TGTGCCAGCAGCGCACTGGCCGGGACAGGGAGGGTAAGACAGTTCTTC.